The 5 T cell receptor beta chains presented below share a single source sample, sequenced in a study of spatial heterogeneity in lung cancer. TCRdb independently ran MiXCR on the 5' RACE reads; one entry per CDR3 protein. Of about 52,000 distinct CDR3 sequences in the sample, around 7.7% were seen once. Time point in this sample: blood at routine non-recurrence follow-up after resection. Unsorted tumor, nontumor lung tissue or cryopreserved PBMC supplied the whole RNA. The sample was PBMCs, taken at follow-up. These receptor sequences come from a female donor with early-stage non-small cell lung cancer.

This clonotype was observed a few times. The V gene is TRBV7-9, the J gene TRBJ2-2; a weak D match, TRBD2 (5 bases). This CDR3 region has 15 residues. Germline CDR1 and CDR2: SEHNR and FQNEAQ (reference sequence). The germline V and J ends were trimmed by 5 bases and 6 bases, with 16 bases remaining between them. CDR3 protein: CASSLRELASGELFF. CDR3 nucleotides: TGTGCCAGCAGCCTTAGAGAGCTAGCTTCCGGGGAGCTGTTTTTT.

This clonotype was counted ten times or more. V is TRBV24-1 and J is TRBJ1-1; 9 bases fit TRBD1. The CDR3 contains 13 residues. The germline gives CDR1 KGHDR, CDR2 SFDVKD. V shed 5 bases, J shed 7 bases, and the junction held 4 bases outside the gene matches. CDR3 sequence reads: CATSGGQGDEAFF. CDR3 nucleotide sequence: TGTGCCACCAGTGGGGGACAGGGAGATGAAGCTTTCTTT.

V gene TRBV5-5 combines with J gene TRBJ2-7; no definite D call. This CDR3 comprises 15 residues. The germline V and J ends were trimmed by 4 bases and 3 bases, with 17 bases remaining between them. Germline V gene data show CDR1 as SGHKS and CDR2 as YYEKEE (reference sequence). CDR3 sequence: CASSLENSNNYEQYF. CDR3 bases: TGTGCCAGCAGCCTGGAGAACTCAAACAACTACGAGCAGTACTTC.

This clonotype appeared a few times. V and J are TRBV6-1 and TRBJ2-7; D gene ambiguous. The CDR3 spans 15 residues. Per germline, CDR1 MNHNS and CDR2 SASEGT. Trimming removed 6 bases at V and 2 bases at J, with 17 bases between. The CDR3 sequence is CASRATQVRTYEQYF. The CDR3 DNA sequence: TGTGCCAGCAGGGCGACTCAGGTTCGTACCTACGAGCAGTACTTC.

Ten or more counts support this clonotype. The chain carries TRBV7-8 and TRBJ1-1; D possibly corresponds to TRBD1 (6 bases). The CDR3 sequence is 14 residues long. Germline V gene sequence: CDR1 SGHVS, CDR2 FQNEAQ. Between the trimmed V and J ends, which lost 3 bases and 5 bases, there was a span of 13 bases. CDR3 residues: CASSLGAGVTEAFF. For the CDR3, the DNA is TGTGCCAGCAGCTTGGGGGCGGGGGTAACTGAAGCTTTCTTT.